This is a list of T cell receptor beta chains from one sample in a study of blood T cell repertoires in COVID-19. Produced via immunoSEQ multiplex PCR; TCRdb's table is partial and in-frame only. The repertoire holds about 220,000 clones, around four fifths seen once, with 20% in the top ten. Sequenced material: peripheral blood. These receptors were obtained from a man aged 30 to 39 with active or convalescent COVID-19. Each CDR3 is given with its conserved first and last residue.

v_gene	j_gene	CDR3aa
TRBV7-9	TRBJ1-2	CASSLAHAYYGYTF
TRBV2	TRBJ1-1	CASSREVGHTEAFF
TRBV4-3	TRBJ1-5	CASSPFRGNNQPQHF
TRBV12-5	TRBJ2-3	CASGLGSGIGTDTQYF
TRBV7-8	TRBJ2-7	CASRPGTGDEQYF
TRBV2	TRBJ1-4	CASSDQSEKLFF
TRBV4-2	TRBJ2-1	CASSQAITGSYNEQFF
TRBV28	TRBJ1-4	CASSPTGTGTNEKLFF
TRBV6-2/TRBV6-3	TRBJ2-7	CASSRGHPYEQYF
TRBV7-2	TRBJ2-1	CASSLELGQGDYNEQFF
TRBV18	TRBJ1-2	CASSSGDRAQGYTF
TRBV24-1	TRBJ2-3	CATSAEGAIWSTDTQYF
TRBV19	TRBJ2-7	CASTRRQGAYEQYF
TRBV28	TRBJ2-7	CASSSTGTVSYEQYF
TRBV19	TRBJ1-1	CASSVGQGLAFF
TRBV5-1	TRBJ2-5	CASSLAASRETQYF
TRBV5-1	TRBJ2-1	CASGQGISEQFF
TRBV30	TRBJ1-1	CAWRPTGGGTEAFF
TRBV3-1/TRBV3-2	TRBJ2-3	CASSQRRASADTQYF
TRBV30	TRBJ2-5	CAWSVGQGAETQYF
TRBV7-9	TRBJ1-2	CASSLARGFGNYGYTF
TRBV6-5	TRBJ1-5	CASRDRGNQPQHF
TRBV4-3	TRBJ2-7	CASSVGSAGGNEQYF
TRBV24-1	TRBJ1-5	CATSDGQLKQPQHF
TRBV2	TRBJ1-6	CASSVVSSYNSPLHF
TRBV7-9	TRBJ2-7	CASSLGGAAYEQYF
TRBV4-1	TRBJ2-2	CASSQGRTLTGELFF
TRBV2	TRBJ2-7	CASSDRRDYEQYF
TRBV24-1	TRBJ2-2	CATSDRGLHTGELFF
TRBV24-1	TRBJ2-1	CATSDPGTGIDEQFF
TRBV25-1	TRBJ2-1	CASRPDRGTYNEQFF
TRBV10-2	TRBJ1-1	CASIEVMNTEAFF
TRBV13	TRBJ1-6	CASRVGGQRNSPLHF
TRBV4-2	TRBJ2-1	CASSQDLGSGEQFF
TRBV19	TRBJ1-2	CASMPQIPHGYTF
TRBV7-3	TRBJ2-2	CASSLPPGQGTGELFF
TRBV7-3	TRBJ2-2	CASILRPTGSERAGELFF
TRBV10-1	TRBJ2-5	CASSVTPSGRDRDQETQYF
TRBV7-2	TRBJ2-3	CASSVVISVDPQYF
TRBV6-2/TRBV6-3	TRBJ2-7	CASSPRVKKTPHQYEQYF
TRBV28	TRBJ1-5	CASSFLDRREHYSNQPQHF
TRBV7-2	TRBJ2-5	CASSLWSGNGETQYF
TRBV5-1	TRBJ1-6	CASSSGHAGNSPLHF
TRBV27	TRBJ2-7	CASSSRPDRKEQYF
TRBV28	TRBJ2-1	CASSSGISYNEQFF